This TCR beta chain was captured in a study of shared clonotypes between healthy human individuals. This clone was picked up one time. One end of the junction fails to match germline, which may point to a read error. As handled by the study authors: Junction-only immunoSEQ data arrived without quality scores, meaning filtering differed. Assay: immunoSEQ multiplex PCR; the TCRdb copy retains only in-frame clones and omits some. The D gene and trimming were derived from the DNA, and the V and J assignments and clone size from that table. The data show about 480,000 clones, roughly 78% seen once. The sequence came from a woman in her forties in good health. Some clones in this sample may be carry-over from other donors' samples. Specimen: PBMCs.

The CDR3 DNA is TGTGCCTGCAGAAGGACTGGCTCCTACGAGCAGTACTTC. Amino acids: CACRRTGSYEQYF. V and J are TRBV6-5 and TRBJ2-7, with a tentative D call TRBD2 (5 bases). Germline CDR1 MNHEY, CDR2 SVGAGI. There are 13 residues in the CDR3.